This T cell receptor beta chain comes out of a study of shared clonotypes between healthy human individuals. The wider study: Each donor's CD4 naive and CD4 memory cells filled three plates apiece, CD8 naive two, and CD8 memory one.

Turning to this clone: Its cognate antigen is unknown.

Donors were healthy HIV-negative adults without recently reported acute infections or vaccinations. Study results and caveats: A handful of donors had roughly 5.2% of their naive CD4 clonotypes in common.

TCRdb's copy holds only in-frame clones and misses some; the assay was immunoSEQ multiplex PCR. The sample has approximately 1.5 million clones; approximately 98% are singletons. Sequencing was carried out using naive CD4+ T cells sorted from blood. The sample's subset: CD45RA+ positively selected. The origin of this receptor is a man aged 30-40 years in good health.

CDR3 amino acids: CAWSHAEGDTQYF. DNA for the CDR3: TGTGCCTGGAGCCATGCGGAGGGGGATACGCAGTATTTT. The chain joins TRBV30 to TRBJ2-3, with D possibly being TRBD2 (6 bases). The V and J ends lost 3 bases and 6 bases respectively, with 13 bases between them. Germline V gene lookup returns CDR1 GTSNPN and CDR2 SVGIG (reference sequence). The CDR3 extends over 13 amino acids.